The 6 T cell receptor beta chains in this list originate from one sample, sequenced in a study of response to subunit inactivated influenza vaccine. Each CDR3 protein is one row after TCRdb ran MiXCR on the RT-PCR reads. The data contain some 190,000 distinct CDR3 sequences, under 15% of them singletons. The sequences come from CD8+ T cells sorted from PBMCs, collected more than 4 days after vaccination. These receptor sequences come from a man in his fifties or sixties who received an inactivated influenza vaccine.

This clonotype was picked up a small number of times. This chain connects TRBV13 to TRBJ2-5, with D tentatively TRBD1 (5 bases). The V gene's germline CDR1 is PRHDT and CDR2 FYEKMQ (reference sequence). The CDR3 has 13 amino acids. Trimming pared 4 bases from V and 4 bases from J, leaving 10 bases between. CDR3 region: CASSSWTLETQYF. The CDR3 DNA is TGTGCCAGCAGCTCCTGGACATTAGAGACCCAGTACTTC.

As to this clonotype: An end of the junction differs from the germline gene, which may be a read error. This sequence joins TRBV7-9 and TRBJ2-7; perhaps TRBD2 as D (5 bases). CDR3 length equals 13 residues. Germline assignment: CDR1 SEHNR and CDR2 FQNEAQ (reference sequence). The CDR3 region is CTSSLPGFREQYF. Written as DNA, the CDR3 is TGCACCAGCAGCTTACCGGGATTTAGGGAGCAGTACTTC. The variable domain in full, completed from reference TRBV7-9 and TRBJ2-7, reads DTGVSQNPRHKITKRGQNVTFRCDPISEHNRLYWYRQTLGQGPEFLTYFQNEAQLEKSRLLSDRFSAERPKGSFSTLEIQRTEQGDSAMYLCTSSLPGFREQYFGPGTRLTVT.

In its sample, this clonotype was seen a few times. This chain connects TRBV6-2 or TRBV6-3 to TRBJ2-7; a possible D gene is TRBD2 (6 bases). Deletions cut 2 bases from V and 3 bases from J, with 8 bases between. Germline CDR1 and CDR2: MNHEY and SVGEGT. The CDR3 is 13 amino acids. The CDR3 loop reads CASSYGGFYEQYF. The CDR3 bases are TGTGCCAGCAGTTACGGGGGGTTCTACGAGCAGTACTTC.

V gene TRBV6-2 or TRBV6-3 combines with J gene TRBJ2-7; D perhaps matches TRBD1 (7 bases). This CDR3 comprises 16 residues. Germline CDR1 and CDR2: MNHEY and SVGEGT. Trimming cost V 0 bases and J 2 bases, with 14 bases left between them. CDR3 region: CASSYSFQGGTYEQYF. DNA of the CDR3: TGTGCCAGCAGTTACTCGTTCCAGGGGGGAACCTACGAGCAGTACTTC.

V and J are TRBV3-1 and TRBJ2-7; 7 positions match TRBD1. The trim removed 4 bases at V and 5 bases at J, leaving 5 bases unmatched. The CDR3 is 13 amino acids. CDR1 and CDR2 from the germline V gene are LGHDT and YNNKEL (reference sequence). The DNA for the CDR3 is TGTGCCAGCAGCCCAGGGACAGCTGACGAGCAGTACTTC. Translating it yields CASSPGTADEQYF.

The chain couples TRBV12-3 or TRBV12-4 to TRBJ1-6; D might be TRBD1 (6 bases). Trimming removed 6 bases at V and 11 bases at J, with 17 bases between. This CDR3 has 14 amino acids. CDR3 nucleotide sequence: TGTGCCAGCAGCCTCGGGACATGGGGACCACCCCTCCACTTT. Protein: CASSLGTWGPPLHF.